The 20 T cell receptor beta chains below were found in one sample sequenced in a study of T and B cells in COVID-19 patients. From blood, about 240-550 ng of genomic DNA served as TRB template. TRB rearrangements were amplified by multiplex PCR with BIOMED2 TRB-A/B primers. TCRdb fed the multiplex PCR reads into MiXCR, producing one record per CDR3 protein. The repertoire includes 7,000 to 8,500 distinct CDR3 sequences, about a quarter of them detected once, and about 6% sits in the top ten. Source material: blood. The receptors originated from a human donor who had recovered from COVID-19.

The chain has TRBV20-1 and TRBJ2-2, with 10 bases fitting TRBD1. From germline, CDR1 is DFQATT and CDR2 SNEGSKA (reference sequence). The CDR3 runs 14 residues. V dropped 6 bases and J dropped 6; count of bases not matched to a gene: 7. CDR3 DNA sequence: TGCAGTGCCGGGACAGGGGTAGGGGCCGGGGAGCTGTTTTTT. Protein sequence: CSAGTGVGAGELFF.

The chain uses TRBV18 and TRBJ1-4, with TRBD1 as a possible D gene (6 bases). This CDR3 is built from 13 residues. In germline, CDR1 is KGHSH, CDR2 LQKENI. V was shortened by 6 bases and J by 5 bases, with 10 bases between the two germline ends. CDR3 in DNA: TGTGCCAGCTCCCCAGGACAGAATGAAAAACTGTTTTTT. Amino acid sequence: CASSPGQNEKLFF. Variable domain in full (rest from reference TRBV18 and TRBJ1-4): NAGVMQNPRHLVRRRGQEARLRCSPMKGHSHVYWYRQLPEEGLKFMVYLQKENIIDESGMPKERFSAEFPKEGPSILRIQQVVRGDSAAYFCASSPGQNEKLFFGSGTQLSVL.

This clonotype was seen a few times. This chain links TRBV20-1 with TRBJ2-7, with a tentative D call TRBD1 (6 bases). CDR3 length equals 11 residues. Germline V lookup: CDR1 DFQATT, CDR2 SNEGSKA (reference sequence). V lost 3 bases and J 10 bases, leaving 13 bases between the germline ends. The CDR3 nucleotides read TGCAGTGCTAGTCCCCAGACAGGACAGTACTTC. It is translated as CSASPQTGQYF.

This clonotype ranks as medium-sized. The chain uses TRBV18 and TRBJ2-5; D is perhaps TRBD2 (5 bases). V was shortened by 7 bases and J by 3 bases, with 12 bases between the two germline ends. The CDR3 loop spans 13 amino acids. CDR1 is KGHSH and CDR2 is LQKENI in the germline V gene. CDR3 nucleotide sequence: TGTGCCAGCTTAGCCGGGAAAGAAGAGACCCAGTACTTC. Translated: CASLAGKEETQYF.

This clonotype was counted ten times or more. The gene calls are TRBV5-5 and TRBJ1-2; weak D call: TRBD1 (6 bases). The CDR3 has 16 residues. Per the germline V gene, CDR1 is SGHKS and CDR2 is YYEKEE (reference sequence). V dropped 0 bases and J dropped 3 bases, with 15 bases sitting between them. CDR3 protein: CASSLAPGGAYYGYTF. The CDR3 DNA reads TGTGCCAGCAGCTTGGCCCCCGGGGGCGCTTACTATGGCTACACCTTC.

The chain couples TRBV28 to TRBJ1-3; D possibly corresponds to TRBD1 (6 bases). The CDR3 length is 15 residues. With 5 bases removed from V and 4 bases from J, the gap between germline ends came to 15 bases. Germline CDR1 MDHEN, CDR2 SYDVKM. CDR3 residues: CASSTGTYRGNTIYF. In DNA, the CDR3 is TGTGCCAGCAGTACAGGGACTTACAGGGGAAACACCATATATTTT.

Ten or more counts support this clonotype. V gene TRBV10-3 combines with J gene TRBJ2-3, with D uncertain. The ends were cut back, 6 bases at V and 2 bases at J, with 12 bases in the middle. Germline CDR1 and CDR2: ENHRY and SYGVKD. The CDR3 spans 14 residues. CDR3 region: CAISLVRATDTQYF. In nucleotides, the CDR3 is TGTGCCATCAGCCTCGTCCGGGCCACAGATACGCAGTATTTT.

This clonotype has a count of ten or more. This rearrangement joins TRBV6-6 to TRBJ2-1; D is possibly TRBD1 or TRBD2 (6 bases each). Trimming shortened V by 5 bases and J by 13 bases, and 15 bases separated the two germline ends. The CDR3 runs 12 residues. CDR1 is MNHNY and CDR2 is SVGAGI in the germline V gene (reference sequence). The DNA for the CDR3 is TGTGCCAGCAGTCAGCAAGGGGGGAGTCAGTTCTTC. It specifies CASSQQGGSQFF.

Judged by abundance, this clonotype is medium-sized. J is TRBJ2-2 and V is TRBV18; the D gene is possibly TRBD2 (6 bases). Germline CDR1 reads KGHSH; CDR2 reads LQKENI. The CDR3 runs 16 residues. Trimming took 6 bases from V and 5 from J, leaving 19 bases between them. The DNA for the CDR3 is TGTGCCAGCTCCCATGGCCCAGGAGGGCAAACCGGGGAGCTGTTTTTT. Protein product: CASSHGPGGQTGELFF.

By its share, this clonotype is medium-sized. The genes are TRBV18 and TRBJ2-5; 8 bases line up with TRBD1. The trim removed 3 bases at V and 2 bases at J, leaving 5 bases unmatched. Looked up from germline, CDR1 is KGHSH and CDR2 is LQKENI. CDR3 size: 15 residues. The CDR3 region is CASSPYRGSQETQYF. CDR3 coding DNA: TGTGCCAGCTCACCCTACAGGGGGTCACAAGAGACCCAGTACTTC.

A remark on this clonotype: A read error is possible here, since a much larger clone lies one base away. This sequence joins TRBV5-5 and TRBJ2-1; the match to TRBD1 covers 8 bases. The germline gives CDR1 SGHKS, CDR2 YYEKEE (reference sequence). This CDR3 spans 14 amino acids. The CDR3 bases are TGTGTCAGCAGCTGGACAGGGACTTCCAATGAGCAGTTCTTC. Its protein is CVSSWTGTSNEQFF. The full variable domain, with the rest looked up from reference TRBV5-5 and TRBJ2-1, is DAGVTQSPTHLIKTRGQQVTLRCSPISGHKSVSWYQQVLGQGPQFIFQYYEKEERGRGNFPDRFSARQFPNYSSELNVNALLLGDSALYLCVSSWTGTSNEQFFGPGTRLTVL.

The rearrangement uses TRBV28 and TRBJ1-5; 10 bases map to TRBD1. V lost 6 bases, J lost 6 bases, and 5 bases stayed unmatched. The CDR3 consists of 14 residues. CDR1 and CDR2 (germline): MDHEN, SYDVKM. CDR3 sequence reads: CASRGQGFGQPQHF. CDR3 bases: TGTGCCAGCAGGGGACAGGGGTTCGGTCAGCCCCAGCATTTT.

This clonotype was observed a single time. A much larger clone lies one base from this, so it may be a read error. The chain employs TRBV19 and TRBJ1-2; D perhaps matches TRBD1 (5 bases). The CDR3 length is 15 residues. Germline CDR1 reads LNHDA; CDR2 reads SQIVND (reference sequence). CDR3 DNA: TGTGCCAGTAGTATCGCAACCGGGACGGACTATTGCTACACCTTC. Amino acids: CASSIATGTDYCYTF.

This clonotype showed up many times. The V gene is TRBV10-3, the J gene TRBJ1-2; 9 bases align to TRBD1. There are 14 residues in the CDR3. J lost 4 bases, V lost 4 bases, and 4 bases had no gene match. CDR1 is ENHRY and CDR2 is SYGVKD in the germline V gene. CDR3 coding DNA: TGTGCCATCAGTGGGACAGGGGAAGGCTATGGCTACACCTTC. This codes for CAISGTGEGYGYTF.

This clonotype was observed at least ten times. This chain links TRBV7-2 with TRBJ2-2, with 7 bases that match TRBD1. This CDR3 region has 15 residues. J gave up 7 bases and V 5 bases, and 10 bases lay outside the gene matches. Germline lookup yields CDR1 SGHTA and CDR2 FQGNSA. The CDR3 DNA is TGTGCCAGCAGCGTACAAACAGGGGCGGGCGGGGAGCTGTTTTTT. This sequence encodes CASSVQTGAGGELFF.

Points on this clonotype: This may arise from a read error, as a much more abundant clone is one base away. The chain joins TRBV15 to TRBJ1-3, with TRBD1 matching over 7 bases. Germline V CDR1 and CDR2: LNHNV, YYDKDF (reference sequence). This CDR3 spans 17 amino acids. DNA of the CDR3: TGTGCCACCAGCAGAGATCTCGGACAGGACTCTGAAAACACCATATATTTT. It encodes CATSRDLGQDSENTIYF.

Remarks on this clonotype: The junction and the germline gene differ at one end; a read error may be behind it. The chain recombines TRBV5-4 with TRBJ2-2; D possibly corresponds to TRBD2 (6 bases). Germline CDR1 SGHNT, CDR2 YYREEE (reference sequence). There are 15 residues in the CDR3. The CDR3 loop is CASSLSRGTTGDLFF. The CDR3 DNA is TGTGCCAGCAGCTTATCGCGGGGAACCACCGGGGACCTGTTTTTT.

The chain uses TRBV20-1 and TRBJ2-1; 13 bases map to TRBD2. CDR3 size: 18 residues. V was clipped by 2 bases and J by 9 bases; unmatched bases: 16. The V gene's germline CDR1 is DFQATT and CDR2 SNEGSKA (reference sequence). The CDR3 reads CSARSTSGGAIPSIEQFF. For the CDR3, the DNA is TGCAGTGCTAGAAGTACTAGCGGGGGGGCGATTCCCTCAATTGAGCAGTTCTTC.

By sample share, this clonotype is medium-sized. This rearrangement joins TRBV6-5 to TRBJ2-5, with TRBD2 matching 12 bases. Germline V gene lookup returns CDR1 MNHEY and CDR2 SVGAGI. The ends lost 4 bases at V and 6 bases at J; junction bases unmatched: 3. There are 14 residues in the CDR3. The CDR3 nucleotides are TGTGCCAGCAGTTCCCTAGCGGGGGGGCAGACCCAGTACTTC. This translates into CASSSLAGGQTQYF.

The sample holds a few counts of this clonotype. The genes are TRBV5-7 and TRBJ2-1, with 7 bases aligning to TRBD1. TRBV5-7 is an ORF, with its function uncertain. There are 17 residues in the CDR3. The V segment lost 3 bases and the J segment 4 bases; nucleotides outside the gene matches: 13. CDR3 loop: CASSSLLTGETYNEQFF. CDR3 DNA sequence: TGTGCCAGCAGCTCCTTATTAACAGGGGAAACTTACAATGAGCAGTTCTTC.